The 16 T cell receptor beta chains below come from one sample, sequenced in a study of technical replicates of blood from a few donors. Data came from immunoSEQ multiplex PCR; TCRdb stores just in-frame clones and leaves some out. The sample carries around 60,000 clones, 90% to 95% recorded once. The sequenced sample consisted of PBMCs. The source of these receptors is a human donor in good health. Some clones in this sample may be carry-over from other donors' samples.

The gene calls are TRBV4-1 and TRBJ2-1, with TRBD2 identical over 8 bases. V was pared by 0 bases and J by 4 bases, with 11 bases of the junction left unmatched. Germline V lookup: CDR1 MGHRA, CDR2 YSYEKL. The CDR3 is 18 amino acids. CDR3 sequence: CASSQEGAGVSSYNEQFF. The CDR3 DNA sequence: TGCGCCAGCAGCCAAGAAGGAGCGGGAGTCTCAAGTTACAATGAGCAGTTCTTC.

In this sample, this clone turned up once. The V and J genes are TRBV5-4 and TRBJ1-6; 8 nucleotides match TRBD1. The junction had 6 bases not matched to a gene; V was cut back by 4 bases and J by 9 bases. This CDR3 region has 14 residues. The V gene's germline CDR1 is SGHNT and CDR2 YYREEE (reference sequence). CDR3: CASSHGQGTSPLHF. The CDR3 bases are TGTGCCAGCAGCCACGGACAGGGTACTTCACCCCTCCACTTT.

V gene TRBV7-2 combines with J gene TRBJ2-5; TRBD2 matches 8 bases. The CDR3 contains 13 residues. Germline V lookup: CDR1 SGHTA, CDR2 FQGNSA. The V segment lost 0 bases and the J segment 7 bases; nucleotides outside the gene matches: 1. The CDR3 nucleotides read TGTGCCAGCAGCTTAGCTCGGGAGGGGACCCAGTACTTC. Its protein is CASSLAREGTQYF. The full variable domain, with the rest looked up from reference TRBV7-2 and TRBJ2-5, is GAGVSQSPSNKVTEKGKDVELRCDPISGHTALYWYRQSLGQGLEFLIYFQGNSAPDKSGLPSDRFSAERTGGSVSTLTIQRTQQEDSAVYLCASSLAREGTQYFGPGTRLLVL.

The chain recombines TRBV5-1 with TRBJ1-2; a possible D gene is TRBD1 (5 bases). Trimming removed 2 bases from V and 2 bases from J, with 7 bases in between. Germline V gives CDR1 SGHRS, CDR2 YFSETQ. CDR3 length equals 13 residues. The CDR3 sequence is CASSFDRNYGYTF. The CDR3 region has the DNA TGCGCCAGCAGCTTCGACAGAAACTATGGCTACACCTTC.

Only a few counts were recorded for this clone. This chain links TRBV5-1 with TRBJ1-2, with TRBD1 matching over 10 bases. The CDR3 spans 17 residues. Trimming took 3 bases from V and 8 from J; bases not matched to a gene: 16. The germline gives CDR1 SGHRS, CDR2 YFSETQ. The DNA for the CDR3 is TGCGCCAGCAGCTCCGTTCTGACAGGGGGCTCACACGGGGGCTACACCTTC. Translated, it gives CASSSVLTGGSHGGYTF. Full variable domain (outside the CDR3, taken from reference TRBV5-1 and TRBJ1-2): KAGVTQTPRYLIKTRGQQVTLSCSPISGHRSVSWYQQTPGQGLQFLFEYFSETQRNKGNFPGRFSGRQFSNSRSEMNVSTLELGDSALYLCASSSVLTGGSHGGYTFGSGTRLTVV.

The genes are TRBV15 and TRBJ2-2, with a possible D match to TRBD2 (6 bases). The V gene's germline CDR1 is LNHNV and CDR2 YYDKDF (reference sequence). V lost 3 bases and J lost 3, with 14 bases in between. The CDR3 loop spans 16 amino acids. The CDR3 loop is CATSRGVGGDTGELFF. The DNA of the CDR3 is TGTGCCACCAGCAGGGGAGTGGGGGGAGACACCGGGGAGCTGTTTTTT.

V and J are TRBV5-8 and TRBJ2-2; 7 bases are shared with TRBD2. Germline CDR1 is SGHTS and CDR2 is YDEGEE. This CDR3 has 15 residues. Unmatched junction bases numbered 5, after V lost 0 bases and J lost 6 bases. Written as DNA, the CDR3 is TGTGCCAGCAGCTTGGCCGCGGGAGTCCCCGGGGAGCTGTTTTTT. This sequence encodes CASSLAAGVPGELFF.

The chain joins TRBV12-2 to TRBJ2-1; the table names TRBD2, a call not compared with the DNA. TRBV12-2 is described as a pseudogene. This CDR3 spans 16 amino acids. CDR3: CASRSLAGGLYNEQFF. As DNA, the CDR3 is TGTGCAAGTCGCTCACTAGCGGGAGGCTTATACAATGAGCAGTTCTTC.

The sample holds a few counts of this clone. The V call is TRBV13, the J call TRBJ2-2, with 7 positions matching TRBD2. J gave up 5 bases and V 4 bases, and 7 bases lay outside the gene matches. The CDR3 consists of 15 residues. Germline CDR1 PRHDT, CDR2 FYEKMQ (reference sequence). CDR3 sequence reads: CASSSLAVGTGELFF. In nucleotides, the CDR3 is TGTGCCAGCAGCTCGCTAGCGGTGGGGACCGGGGAGCTGTTTTTT.

The genes are TRBV18 and TRBJ2-7, with TRBD2 identical over 8 bases. There are 14 residues in the CDR3. Germline lookup yields CDR1 KGHSH and CDR2 LQKENI. Trimming at V came to 4 bases and at J to 2 bases, leaving 4 bases not matched to a gene. As DNA, the CDR3 is TGTGCCAGCTCACGGGCGGGGGGCGCCTACGAGCAGTACTTC. Encoded protein: CASSRAGGAYEQYF.

The chain has TRBV4-3 and TRBJ2-1, with 10 bases matching TRBD1. With V trimmed by 4 bases and J by 4 bases, 4 bases remained unmatched. The CDR3 is made up of 15 amino acids. Germline V gene data show CDR1 as LGHNA and CDR2 as YSLEER. CDR3 sequence (DNA): TGCGCCAGCAGCCCGGGACAGGGGTTATACAATGAGCAGTTCTTC. Its translation is CASSPGQGLYNEQFF.

This clone was picked up a small number of times. This chain links TRBV6-1 with TRBJ2-2, with TRBD1 matching over 8 bases. V lost 7 bases to trimming and J lost 1 base; unmatched junction nucleotides: 5. Germline-derived CDR1 and CDR2 are MNHNS and SASEGT. This CDR3 region has 15 residues. This CDR3 reads CASTSTGENTGELFF. The CDR3 region has the DNA TGTGCCAGCACCTCGACAGGGGAGAACACCGGGGAGCTGTTTTTT.

This rearrangement joins TRBV11-2 to TRBJ1-2, with 7 nucleotides matching TRBD1. CDR1 SGHAT and CDR2 FQNNGV come from the germline V gene. Trimming at V came to 2 bases and at J to 8 bases, leaving 8 bases not matched to a gene. This CDR3 has 14 residues. The CDR3 sequence is CASSLRGTVEGYTF. The DNA of the CDR3 is TGTGCCAGCAGCTTACGTGGGACAGTCGAGGGCTACACCTTC.

The J gene is TRBJ2-5, the V gene TRBV4-1; 11 bases align to TRBD2. The CDR3 is 18 amino acids. V trimming: 3 bases; J trimming: 1 base; junction bases outside the gene matches: 10. Per germline, CDR1 MGHRA and CDR2 YSYEKL. The chain's CDR3 is CASSQTSTGTSGQETQYF. As DNA, the CDR3 is TGCGCCAGCAGCCAGACATCTACCGGGACTAGCGGCCAAGAGACCCAGTACTTC.

The chain employs TRBV5-1 and TRBJ2-1; 10 nucleotides line up with TRBD2. The CDR3 consists of 18 residues. V lost 2 bases to trimming and J lost 1 base; unmatched junction nucleotides: 9. Germline lookup yields CDR1 SGHRS and CDR2 YFSETQ. The CDR3, as DNA: TGCGCCAGCAGCTTAGCGGGGGGGCCGGAGAAGTCCTACAATGAGCAGTTCTTC. Translating it yields CASSLAGGPEKSYNEQFF.

The chain recombines TRBV6-1 with TRBJ2-7, with D unclear. The germline V and J ends were trimmed by 5 bases and 2 bases, with 4 bases remaining between them. Germline values: CDR1 MNHNS, CDR2 SASEGT. The CDR3 is 11 amino acids. The CDR3 reads CASSRPYEQYF. As DNA, the CDR3 is TGTGCCAGCAGTCGTCCCTACGAGCAGTACTTC.